These T cell receptor beta chains were read from a single sample in a study of siplizumab effects on memory and regulatory T cells. Here immunoSEQ multiplex PCR was the method, and the copy in TCRdb shows in-frame clones only, minus some. The sample has around 100,000 clones, approximately 90% seen once. Source material: CD4+ T cells sorted from blood. These receptors were obtained from a human donor in good health. Both conserved end residues are part of each CDR3. The D gene is left open where the match is weak. Rows give clone size only sometimes, using once, few, many, or a class for an expanded clone.

V gene	clone size	D gene	J gene	CDR3 DNA	CDR3 protein
TRBV5-8	NA	TRBD1	TRBJ1-5	TGTGCCAGCAGCTTGAGGGCCAGGACAGGGAATCAGCCCCAGCATTTT	CASSLRARTGNQPQHF
TRBV6-4	NA	TRBD2	TRBJ2-5	TGTGCCAGCAGATGTACTAGCGGTGGGGTAGCACAAGAGACCCAGTACTTC	CASRCTSGGVAQETQYF
TRBV5-1	NA	TRBD1	TRBJ2-3	TGCGCCAGCAGCTTGACAGGGGGCGAAGATACGCAGTATTTT	CASSLTGGEDTQYF
TRBV20-1	NA	NA	TRBJ2-1	TGCAGTGCCCCAGTAAATAGTGAGCAGTTCTTC	CSAPVNSEQFF
TRBV28	NA	TRBD2	TRBJ2-7	TGTGCCAGCAGGGGGGGACTAAGTCGGGGTTGGGGCCAGTACTTC	CASRGGLSRGWGQYF
TRBV2	NA	NA	TRBJ2-6	TGTGCCAGCAGTGAAGTTAGAGGGGCCAACGTCCTGACTTTC	CASSEVRGANVLTF
TRBV28	NA	TRBD1	TRBJ2-7	TGTGCCAGCGGCCAAGGGGGCTTCTACGAGCAGTACTTC	CASGQGGFYEQYF
TRBV4-1	NA	NA	TRBJ1-1	TGCGCCAGCAGCCAAGATCAATCGACTCGAGCTTTCTTT	CASSQDQSTRAFF
TRBV5-1	NA	NA	TRBJ2-1	TGCGCCAGCAGTCGGGGGACCCCCTACAATGAGCAGTTCTTC	CASSRGTPYNEQFF
TRBV7-9	NA	TRBD1	TRBJ2-5	TGTGCCAGCAGCTCTGGGACAGAGGAGACCCAGTACTTC	CASSSGTEETQYF
TRBV9	NA	NA	TRBJ2-1	TGTGCCAGCAGCGGGGGGACGAACAATGAGCAGTTCTTC	CASSGGTNNEQFF
TRBV28	NA	NA	TRBJ1-2	TGTGCCAGCAGCCGCGAGAGTGGCTACACCTTC	CASSRESGYTF
TRBV29-1	NA	NA	TRBJ2-7	TGCAGCGTCTCCCGGGCTGAAATATACGAGCAGTACTTC	CSVSRAEIYEQYF
TRBV4-1	once	TRBD1	TRBJ1-1	TGCGCCAGCAGCCAACCTGAGGGGAGGGGGCTGGGCACTGAAGCTTTCTTT	CASSQPEGRGLGTEAFF
TRBV30	NA	NA	TRBJ1-2	TGTGCCTGGAGTGACGGCGAGAGGGGCTACACCTTC	CAWSDGERGYTF
TRBV10-3	NA	NA	TRBJ1-3	TGTGCCATCAGTCCGACAATTTACTCTGGAAACACCATATATTTT	CAISPTIYSGNTIYF
TRBV28	NA	NA	TRBJ1-5	TGTGCCAGCAGTGCAGCAGTCCTTTGGCCCCAGCATTTT	CASSAAVLWPQHF
TRBV6-5	NA	NA	TRBJ2-2	TGTGCCAGCAGTTATAGAGGAGTCACCGGGGAGCTGTTTTTT	CASSYRGVTGELFF
TRBV30	once	TRBD1	TRBJ1-5	TGTGCCTGGAGCGCCCGACTCCCAGGGGGGCCCCAGCATTTT	CAWSARLPGGPQHF
TRBV5-4	NA	NA	TRBJ2-5	TGTGCCAGCAGCTTTTACGGGGTCTGGGAGACCCAGTACTTC	CASSFYGVWETQYF
TRBV7-2	NA	NA	TRBJ2-5	TGTGCCAGCAGCTTAGCTCTGACAAGGGGCCAAGAGACCCAGTACTTC	CASSLALTRGQETQYF
TRBV9	NA	TRBD2	TRBJ2-3	TGTGCCAGCAGCGTAGTTCCTAGCGGGAAAACAGATACGCAGTATTTT	CASSVVPSGKTDTQYF
TRBV25-1	NA	NA	TRBJ1-5	TGTGCCAGCAGTGTACAGGGCGCCCAGCCCCAGCATTTT	CASSVQGAQPQHF
TRBV7-3	NA	TRBD2	TRBJ2-1	TGTGCCAGCAGCTCTGGGGCAGCGGGAGGGCAAAATGAGCAGTTCTTC	CASSSGAAGGQNEQFF
TRBV5-4	NA	NA	TRBJ1-4	TGTGCCAGCAGCTTAGGTGCGAATGAAAAACTGTTTTTT	CASSLGANEKLFF
TRBV30	few	NA	TRBJ1-3	TGTGCCTGGGAAGACAGGTATTACTCTGGAAACACCATATATTTT	CAWEDRYYSGNTIYF
TRBV7-2	NA	NA	TRBJ1-4	TGTGCCAGCAGCTTCCAGACAGGACCAACTAATGAAAAACTGTTTTTT	CASSFQTGPTNEKLFF
TRBV19	NA	TRBD1	TRBJ1-2	TGTGCCAGTAGTATCACGCCGGGACAGGTTAAAGGCTACACCTTC	CASSITPGQVKGYTF
TRBV28	NA	NA	TRBJ1-2	TGTGCCAGCAGTTTCCCGGGGAACTATGGCTACACCTTC	CASSFPGNYGYTF
TRBV2	NA	TRBD2	TRBJ2-3	TGTGCCAGCATTCTAGCGGGACGGAGCACAGATACGCAGTATTTT	CASILAGRSTDTQYF
TRBV5-1	NA	NA	TRBJ2-5	TGCGCCAGCAGCTCCGATCCTGAAGAGACCCAGTACTTC	CASSSDPEETQYF
TRBV11-3	NA	NA	TRBJ2-2	TGTGCCAGCAGCCTTGGAAGTCACGCCGGGGAGCTGTTTTTT	CASSLGSHAGELFF